Included here is one T cell receptor beta chain sequence, with context. The specificity of this receptor is unknown. Base qualities are not at hand, and no much larger clone is one base apart. The sample originates from a study of CD4+ T cells in melanoma (dated by TCRdb to about 2022). Background on the whole study: The study examined neoantigen-specific CD4+ T cells in human melanoma. General findings and caveats noted by the study authors: Neoantigen-specific CD4+ T cells in melanoma were reported to show diverse differentiation states. The report described a correlation between neoantigen-specific CD4+ T cells and the function of CD8+ T cells, macrophages and B cells.

Donors were patients with melanoma. Libraries came from the immunoSEQ multiplex PCR assay. TCRdb limited this immuneACCESS table to in-frame rearrangements with V and J called. A share of clones is missing; checked studies link under half to unresolved V genes, and the rest is unexplained. This sample lists about 50,000 clones; roughly 89% were detected once. In total, the top ten clones hold about an eighth of the sample. Via the germline V gene, CDR1 is MNHEY and CDR2 SVGAGI. From V the trimming removes 4 bases and from J it removes 3 bases, while the gene matches leave 2 bases of the junction unaccounted for. The CDR3 holds 13 amino acids from the cysteine to the phenylalanine. Kept here is only the CDR3 DNA, which spans 39 bases and is read in frame from base 1.

This TCR derives from a human donor with melanoma. This chain joins TRBV6-5 to TRBJ2-7; TRBD1 agrees with 8 junctional bases. The sequenced material came from peripheral blood. CDR3 protein: CASSSGGFYEQYF. The bases are TGTGCCAGCAGTTCAGGGGGCTTCTACGAGCAGTACTTC.